This entry features one T cell receptor beta chain sequence. Its antigen is not identified. The CDR3 spans 17 residues. V dropped 4 bases and J dropped 0 bases, with 14 bases sitting between them. The germline V gene encodes CDR1 SGDLS and CDR2 YYNGEE. The method was immunoSEQ multiplex PCR; TCRdb's version includes in-frame clones alone and lacks a portion of them. The table includes around 90,000 clones, 94% detected once. The sample originates from a study of graft-versus-host responses after intestinal transplantation. Turning to the study itself: Once they had received anti-thymocyte globulin induction, all recipients took tacrolimus and steroids for approximately 3 years.

Study-level findings and limits: Recipient marrow held GvH clones, some first seen in ileum or blood. Declines in HvG clones occurring early post-transplant were associated with peak circulating GvH clone levels.

The sequences come from unstimulated CD4+ T cells sorted from spleen or lymph node cells, collected before transplant. V gene TRBV9 combines with J gene TRBJ1-6, with D possibly TRBD1 on 5 matching bases. The clonotype comes from a human donor who was the organ donor for an intestinal transplant. The CDR3 here is CASSPWGGSSYNSPLHF. CDR3 in DNA: TGTGCCAGCAGCCCCTGGGGGGGGAGCTCCTATAATTCACCCCTCCACTTT.